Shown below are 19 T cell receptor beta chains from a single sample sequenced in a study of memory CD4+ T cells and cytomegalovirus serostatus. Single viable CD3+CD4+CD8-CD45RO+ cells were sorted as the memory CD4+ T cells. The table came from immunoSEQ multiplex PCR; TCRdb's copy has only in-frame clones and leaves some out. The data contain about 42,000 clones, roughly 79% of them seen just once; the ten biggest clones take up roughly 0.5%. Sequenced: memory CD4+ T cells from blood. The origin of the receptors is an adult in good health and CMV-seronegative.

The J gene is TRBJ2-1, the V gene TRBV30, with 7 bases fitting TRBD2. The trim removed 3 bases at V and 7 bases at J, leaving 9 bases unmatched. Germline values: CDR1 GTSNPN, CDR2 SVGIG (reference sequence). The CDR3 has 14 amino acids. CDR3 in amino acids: CAWSGGSYGNEQFF. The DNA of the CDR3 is TGTGCCTGGAGCGGGGGGTCCTACGGGAATGAGCAGTTCTTC.

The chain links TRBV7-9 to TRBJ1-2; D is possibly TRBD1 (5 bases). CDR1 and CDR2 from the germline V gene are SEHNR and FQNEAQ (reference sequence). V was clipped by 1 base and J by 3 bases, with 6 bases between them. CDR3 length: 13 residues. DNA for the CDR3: TGTGCCAGCAGCTTAGTACAGGACTATGGCTACACCTTC. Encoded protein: CASSLVQDYGYTF.

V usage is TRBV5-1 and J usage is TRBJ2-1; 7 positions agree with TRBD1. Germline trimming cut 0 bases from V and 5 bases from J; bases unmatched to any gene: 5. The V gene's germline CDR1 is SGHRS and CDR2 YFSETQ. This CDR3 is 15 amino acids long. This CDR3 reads CASSLEGQYNNEQFF. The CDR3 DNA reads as TGCGCCAGCAGCTTGGAGGGACAGTACAACAATGAGCAGTTCTTC.

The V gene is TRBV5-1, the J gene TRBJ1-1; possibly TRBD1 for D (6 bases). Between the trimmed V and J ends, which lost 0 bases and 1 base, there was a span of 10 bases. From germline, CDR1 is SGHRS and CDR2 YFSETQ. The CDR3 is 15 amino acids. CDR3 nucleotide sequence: TGCGCCAGCAGCTTGGCCGGGACACAGAACACTGAAGCTTTCTTT. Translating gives CASSLAGTQNTEAFF.

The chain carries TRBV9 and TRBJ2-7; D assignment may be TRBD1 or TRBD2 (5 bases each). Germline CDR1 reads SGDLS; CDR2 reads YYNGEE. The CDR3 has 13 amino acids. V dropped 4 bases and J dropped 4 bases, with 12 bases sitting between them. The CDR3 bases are TGTGCCAGCAGCCCAACCGGGGCATACGAGCAGTACTTC. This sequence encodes CASSPTGAYEQYF.

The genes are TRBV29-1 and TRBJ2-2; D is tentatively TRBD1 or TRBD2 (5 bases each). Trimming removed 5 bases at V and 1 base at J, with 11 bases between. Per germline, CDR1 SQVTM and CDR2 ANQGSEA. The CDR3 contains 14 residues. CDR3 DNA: TGCAGCGTTCAAGGGGCGGGGAACACCGGGGAGCTGTTTTTT. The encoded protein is CSVQGAGNTGELFF.

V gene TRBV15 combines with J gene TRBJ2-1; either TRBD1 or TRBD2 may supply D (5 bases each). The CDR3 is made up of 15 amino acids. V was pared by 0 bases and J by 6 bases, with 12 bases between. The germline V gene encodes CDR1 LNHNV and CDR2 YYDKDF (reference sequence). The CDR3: CATSRDLSGPNEQFF. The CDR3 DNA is TGTGCCACCAGCAGAGATCTTTCGGGGCCCAATGAGCAGTTCTTC.

The CDR3 loop reads CASSQSTGGAGANVLTF. The CDR3 coding sequence is TGCGCCAGCAGCCAGTCGACAGGGGGCGCTGGGGCCAACGTCCTGACTTTC. The gene calls are TRBV5-1 and TRBJ2-6; 10 positions match TRBD1. Germline assignment: CDR1 SGHRS and CDR2 YFSETQ. The trim removed 4 bases at V and 2 bases at J, leaving 6 bases unmatched. This CDR3 has 17 residues.

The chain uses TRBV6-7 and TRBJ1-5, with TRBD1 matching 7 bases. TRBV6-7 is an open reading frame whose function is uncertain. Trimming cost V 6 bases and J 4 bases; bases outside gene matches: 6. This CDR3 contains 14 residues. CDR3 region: CASRNPGQNQPQHF. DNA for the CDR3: TGTGCCAGCAGGAATCCGGGACAGAATCAGCCCCAGCATTTT.

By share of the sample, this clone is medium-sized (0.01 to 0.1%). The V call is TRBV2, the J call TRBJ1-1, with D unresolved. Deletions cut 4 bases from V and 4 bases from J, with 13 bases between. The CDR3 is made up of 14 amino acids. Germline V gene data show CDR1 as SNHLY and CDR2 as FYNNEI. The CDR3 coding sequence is TGTGCCAGCAGTGCTTTCCCTGGGTCCACTGAAGCTTTCTTT. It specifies CASSAFPGSTEAFF.

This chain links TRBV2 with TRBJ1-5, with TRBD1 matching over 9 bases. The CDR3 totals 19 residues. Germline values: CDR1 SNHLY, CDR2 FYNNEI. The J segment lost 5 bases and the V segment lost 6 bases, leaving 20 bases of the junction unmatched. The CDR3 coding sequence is TGTGCCAGCAGACAACGACCGACAGGGGGACGAATCACGGATCAGCCCCAGCATTTT. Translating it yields CASRQRPTGGRITDQPQHF.

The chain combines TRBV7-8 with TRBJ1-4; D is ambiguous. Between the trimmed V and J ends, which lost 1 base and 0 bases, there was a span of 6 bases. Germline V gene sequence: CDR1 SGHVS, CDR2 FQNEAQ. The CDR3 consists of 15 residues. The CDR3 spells CASSLVGATNEKLFF. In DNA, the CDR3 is TGTGCCAGCAGCTTAGTCGGTGCAACTAATGAAAAACTGTTTTTT.

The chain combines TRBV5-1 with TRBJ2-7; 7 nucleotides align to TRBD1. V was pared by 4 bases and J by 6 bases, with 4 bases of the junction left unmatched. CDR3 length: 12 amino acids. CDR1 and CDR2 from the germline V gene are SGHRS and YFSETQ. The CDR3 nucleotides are TGCGCCAGCAGCGTGGACAGGCGCGAGCAGTACTTC. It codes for CASSVDRREQYF.

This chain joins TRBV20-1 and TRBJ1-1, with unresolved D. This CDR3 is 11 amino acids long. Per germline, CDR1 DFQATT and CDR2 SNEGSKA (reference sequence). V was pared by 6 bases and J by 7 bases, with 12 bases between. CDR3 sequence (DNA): TGCAGTGCAAAGTCCCAGCTTGAAGCTTTCTTT. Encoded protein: CSAKSQLEAFF.

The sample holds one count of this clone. The CDR3 reads CATGGGLPGTDTQYF. The CDR3 nucleotides read TGTGCCACTGGGGGGGGCCTTCCCGGGACAGATACGCAGTATTTT. The J gene is TRBJ2-3, the V gene TRBV6-5; weak D call: TRBD2 (7 bases). Trimming took off 10 bases at V and 3 bases at J, with 20 bases between the two ends. Looked up from germline, CDR1 is MNHEY and CDR2 is SVGAGI. This CDR3 comprises 15 residues.

The CDR3 protein is CASSLTGQKETQYF. CDR3 bases: TGCGCCAGCAGCTTGACGGGGCAGAAAGAGACCCAGTACTTC. The J gene is TRBJ2-5, the V gene TRBV5-1; tentatively, D is TRBD1 or TRBD2 (5 bases each). Germline CDR1 is SGHRS and CDR2 is YFSETQ. Trimming shortened V by 1 base and J by 3 bases, and 10 bases separated the two germline ends. CDR3 length equals 14 residues.

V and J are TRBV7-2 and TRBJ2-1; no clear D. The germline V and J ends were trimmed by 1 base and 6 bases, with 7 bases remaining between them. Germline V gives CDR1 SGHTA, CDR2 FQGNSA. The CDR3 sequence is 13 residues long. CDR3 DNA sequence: TGTGCCAGCAGCTTAGGGCCGGCCAATGAGCAGTTCTTC. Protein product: CASSLGPANEQFF.

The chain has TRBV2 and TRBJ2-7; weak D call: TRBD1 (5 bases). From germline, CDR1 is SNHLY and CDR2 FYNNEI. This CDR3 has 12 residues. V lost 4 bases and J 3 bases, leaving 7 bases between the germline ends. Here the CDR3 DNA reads TGTGCCAGCAGTGTCACAGGCTACGAGCAGTACTTC. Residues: CASSVTGYEQYF.

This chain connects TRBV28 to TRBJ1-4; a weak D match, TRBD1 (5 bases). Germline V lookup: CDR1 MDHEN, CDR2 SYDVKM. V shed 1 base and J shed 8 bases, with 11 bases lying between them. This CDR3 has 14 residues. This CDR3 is CASSLLTATEKLFF. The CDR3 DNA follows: TGTGCCAGCAGTTTATTGACAGCCACGGAAAAACTGTTTTTT. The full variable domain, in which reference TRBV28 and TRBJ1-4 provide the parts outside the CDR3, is DVKVTQSSRYLVKRTGEKVFLECVQDMDHENMFWYRQDPGLGLRLIYFSYDVKMKEKGDIPEGYSVSREKKERFSLILESASTNQTSMYLCASSLLTATEKLFFGSGTQLSVL.